A selection of T cell receptor beta chains follows, all from one sample in a study of T cells in Graves' hyperthyroidism and ophthalmopathy. TCRdb processed the multiplex PCR reads anew with MiXCR; each CDR3 protein has one entry. This sample has approximately 870,000 distinct CDR3 sequences, with approximately 40% found just once. Source material: blood. The receptor set was obtained from a man aged 18 to 29 with Graves' hyperthyroidism. The CDR3 runs from the conserved cysteine through the conserved F or W. Fields, in order: J gene, V gene, CDR3 protein.

TRBJ1-6	TRBV6-5	CASSLPDMSPLHF
TRBJ2-6	TRBV12-3/TRBV12-4	CASSPIHSSGANVLTF
TRBJ1-2	TRBV7-8	CASSLAARDIRGYTF
TRBJ1-6	TRBV4-2	CASSQDLRNSPLHF
TRBJ1-2	TRBV10-3	CAISESTQWGEDGYTF
TRBJ2-7	TRBV5-4	CASSQDRAGVSYEQYF
TRBJ1-4	TRBV4-2	CASSQRGQGRVVFF
TRBJ1-1	TRBV20-1	CSASIAQERLNTEAFF
TRBJ2-7	TRBV10-3	CAISEADEQYF
TRBJ2-3	TRBV19	CASTRGGGANTQYF
TRBJ1-4	TRBV12-3/TRBV12-4	CASTTSKGQGTPSGKLFF
TRBJ1-3	TRBV4-1	CASSQGVGTGNTIYF
TRBJ1-1	TRBV2	CASVGGEAFF
TRBJ1-1	TRBV9	CASSFGQAGPEAFF
TRBJ1-4	TRBV10-3	CAVSESNGQHQKLSF
TRBJ2-6	TRBV6-5	CASSAGPGLFQSGANVLTF
TRBJ2-7	TRBV20-1	CSAPVGTGVYEQYF
TRBJ2-6	TRBV5-1	CASSVRDKVLTF
TRBJ2-5	TRBV14	CASSQNPQETQYF
TRBJ1-6	TRBV20-1	CSARGGSGNSPLYF
TRBJ1-5	TRBV2	CASSPDRGPNQPQHF
TRBJ2-2	TRBV29-1	CSAPGLANTGELFF
TRBJ1-4	TRBV4-3	CASSHRQGELFF
TRBJ2-6	TRBV20-1	CSARDRTAGANVLTF
TRBJ1-2	TRBV29-1	CSAVGQRYGYTF
TRBJ2-5	TRBV7-9	CASSQQGDTQYF
TRBJ1-5	TRBV7-8	CASSLVPGGNQPQHF
TRBJ2-2	TRBV12-3/TRBV12-4	CASGKGWGVNPGELFF
TRBJ2-7	TRBV11-2	CASSSSGGLGEQYF
TRBJ1-1	TRBV29-1	CSVYLRDPGIVAEAFF
TRBJ1-5	TRBV20-1	CSARVPRTGQGQPQHF
TRBJ2-2	TRBV15	CATSREATGDIGELFF
TRBJ2-5	TRBV19	CASSIGLQKETQYF
TRBJ1-4	TRBV5-1	CASSLEQTEKLFF
TRBJ1-4	TRBV20-1	CSASTGTTIEKLFF
TRBJ1-6	TRBV12-3/TRBV12-4	CASTHGGRGISPLHF
TRBJ1-4	TRBV2	CASTRTGRGNEKLFF
TRBJ2-6	TRBV20-1	CSVPGQYGTNVLTF
TRBJ1-5	TRBV10-3	CAISELPNQPQHF
TRBJ2-5	TRBV14	CASSRQGLALETQYF
TRBJ1-1	TRBV7-9	CASSPDRGEAFF
TRBJ1-5	TRBV2	CASSQTGASNQPQHF
TRBJ2-7	TRBV20-1	CSSQPGTTYEQYF
TRBJ1-2	TRBV6-5	CASSEIGSGYGYTF
TRBJ1-5	TRBV12-3/TRBV12-4	CASSDREWNQPQHF
TRBJ1-5	TRBV20-1	CSESGGNQPQHF
.	TRBV15	CATSRDGMEQFF
TRBJ1-6	TRBV7-9	CASSLGRGIISPLHF
TRBJ1-5	TRBV7-2	CASSPGGLGQPQHF